This record concerns one T cell receptor beta chain sequence. Antigen specificity is unknown. The sample originates from a study of vaccination and CD4 T cells after COVID-19. Background on the study: Median time from second vaccine dose to sampling was roughly 72 days (14 to 241). Study-wide results and caveats: Spike mono-reactivity applied to 304 of 307 vaccine-specific clones detected in convalescent patients.

There are 15 residues in the CDR3. With V trimmed by 6 bases and J by 10 bases, 15 bases remained unmatched. Cultured CD4+ T cell DNA was sequenced using the Oncomine TCR Beta short-read assay. Via MiXCR, TCRdb re-called the PCR reads, giving one row per CDR3 protein. The data show just over 14,000 distinct CDR3 sequences, with roughly 73% seen just once and 9.5% to 13% held by the top ten. Documented treatment: approximately nine-day PBMC culture with coronavirus spike peptide pools or control peptides (ViraFEST assay). The rearrangement uses TRBV12-3 or TRBV12-4 and TRBJ1-1; 9 nucleotides agree with TRBD1. The sequenced sample was CD4+ T cells from blood, cultured in vitro. This TCR was sampled from a human donor who had recovered from COVID-19. The CDR3 sequence is CASSPSGTGSRGAFF. The CDR3 nucleotides read TGTGCCAGCAGCCCCTCCGGGACAGGGTCTAGAGGAGCTTTCTTT.